A single T cell receptor (beta chain) is shown here with its context. This clone was seen a single time. The clone's antigen remains unknown. No per-base quality is available; no much larger clone lies one base away. Patients with autoimmune disease history or receiving systemic immunosuppression were excluded from the trial. Peripheral blood for TCR sequencing was drawn from every dose cohort at baseline, at cycle 4 day 1 and at cycle 7 day 1. The samples were taken from a phase I, first-in-human, multicenter, open-label dose-escalation trial of ivuxolimab. Adults with locally advanced or metastatic melanoma, renal cell, hepatocellular, or head and neck squamous cell carcinoma were enrolled in the trial. Before TCR sequencing, CD4+ T cells and CD8+ T cells were sorted from peripheral blood as separate populations. To sequence the TCRbeta CDR3 region, genomic DNA was isolated from the sorted cells. The immunoSEQ Assay was used to sequence the TCRbeta CDR3 regions. Drawn from immuneACCESS, this table holds only the in-frame rearrangements with V and J called that TCRdb kept. Clones are partly lost; checked studies trace under half to an unresolved V gene and leave the rest unexplained. Recorded for this sample are about 72,000 clones; about four fifths of them occurred a single time. Approximately 2.3% of the sample belongs to the ten largest clones.

These data originate in a study of OX40 agonist ivuxolimab in advanced cancers. For the study in its entirety: Ivuxolimab was an agonistic, fully human IgG2 monoclonal antibody directed against OX40 (CD134), a costimulatory receptor. Peripheral TCRbeta sequencing was intended to test whether TCR sequence diversity was altered and clonal T-cell expansion was caused by ivuxolimab. The dose-escalation cohort was about 87% male with a mean age of around 64 years, ranging from about 20 to 80. Intravenous ivuxolimab was administered to patients every 2 weeks at six dose levels: 0.01, 0.1, 0.3, 1.5, 3 and 10 mg/kg. Prior anti-PD-1, anti-PD-L1 or anti-CTLA-4 therapy was permitted, and checkpoint inhibitors had been received by roughly 40% of dose-escalation patients. Partial responses occurred in three dose-escalation patients: two with cutaneous melanoma and one with hepatocellular carcinoma. The paper reports the monotherapy dose-escalation portion (N of about 54 patients) of the phase I ivuxolimab trial. Among the 50 to 55 dose-escalation patients, around 20 had hepatocellular carcinoma, about 15 melanoma, 9 renal cell carcinoma and 9 head and neck cancer. General findings and caveats noted by the study authors: Clonal expansion of both CD4+ and CD8+ blood T cells was observed from baseline to week 6 at doses 0.1 to 3.0 mg/kg. After ivuxolimab, CD8+ T cells had more expanded clones than CD4+ T cells on average. Low levels of normalized T-cell clonal expansion were also seen in some patients who did not respond. In the 0.1-3.0 mg/kg groups, partial responders had among the lowest normalized peripheral clonal expansion, particularly in CD8+ T cells. Which antigens the clonally expanded peripheral T cells were specific for was not determined.

The CDR3 numbers 16 residues from cysteine through phenylalanine. This entry keeps only the CDR3 DNA: 48 bases, framed from base 1. Germline trimming: 6 bases from V, 6 bases from J; junction bases outside gene matches: 13. CDR1 and CDR2 are read off the germline V gene (reference sequence) as LNHNV and YYDKDF. This TCR came from an adult with an advanced solid tumor such as melanoma, head and neck, liver or kidney cancer. The sample consisted of CD4+ or CD8+ T cells sorted from blood, taken in a trial of the OX40 agonist ivuxolimab. The V and J segments used are TRBV15 and TRBJ2-1; a stretch of 8 junction bases matches TRBD2. The nucleotide sequence is given as TGTGCCACCAGGAGACTTTCTATAGCGGGAAGCAATGAGCAGTTCTTC. The resulting protein is CATRRLSIAGSNEQFF.